This T cell receptor (beta chain) is drawn from a study of cytomegalovirus exposure and HLA in healthy donors. As for the study in general: The early release's HLA-typed donors yielded 70 million to 85 million unique TCRs. Study-level findings and limits: Most TCR beta V segments were productive about 90% or about 30% of the time in an earlier analysis. The study carried out a later analysis of TCR beta sequences. It associated approximately 15,000 of them with specific HLA alleles at a false discovery rate of 0.05.

Though nominally healthy at sampling, donors likely had unrecorded immune exposures. The PCR ran on 60 Vbeta and 13 Jbeta primers. Measured with immunoSEQ multiplex PCR; TCRdb has only the in-frame clones, and not every one. Of 100,000 to 120,000 clones listed, roughly 76% are singletons. This clone was observed a single time. What it recognizes is unknown. The receptor comes from a man aged 25-40 years in good health and CMV-seropositive. Sequencing used PBMCs.

The CDR3 spells CASSEWDTYNEQFF. The CDR3 nucleotides are TGTGCCAGCAGTGAATGGGACACCTACAATGAGCAGTTCTTC. The chain recombines TRBV25-1 with TRBJ2-1, with a weak D call TRBD1 (6 bases). CDR1 is MGHDK and CDR2 is SYGVNS in the germline V gene. Trimming pared 1 base from V and 2 bases from J, leaving 6 bases between. CDR3 size: 14 residues.